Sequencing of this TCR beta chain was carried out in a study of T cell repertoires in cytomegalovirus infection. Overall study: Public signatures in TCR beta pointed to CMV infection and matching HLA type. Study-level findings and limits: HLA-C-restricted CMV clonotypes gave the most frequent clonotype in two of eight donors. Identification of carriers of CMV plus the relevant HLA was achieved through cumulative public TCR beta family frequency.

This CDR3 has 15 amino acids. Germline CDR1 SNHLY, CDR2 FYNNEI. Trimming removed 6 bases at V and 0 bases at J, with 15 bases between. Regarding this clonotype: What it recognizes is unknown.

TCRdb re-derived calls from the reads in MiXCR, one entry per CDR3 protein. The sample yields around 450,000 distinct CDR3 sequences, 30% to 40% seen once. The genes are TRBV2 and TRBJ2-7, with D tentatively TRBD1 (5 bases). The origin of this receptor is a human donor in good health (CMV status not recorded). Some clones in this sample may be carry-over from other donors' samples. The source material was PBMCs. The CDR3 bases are TGTGCCAGCAGAAAAGACAGATCTATCTCCTACGAGCAGTACTTC. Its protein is CASRKDRSISYEQYF.